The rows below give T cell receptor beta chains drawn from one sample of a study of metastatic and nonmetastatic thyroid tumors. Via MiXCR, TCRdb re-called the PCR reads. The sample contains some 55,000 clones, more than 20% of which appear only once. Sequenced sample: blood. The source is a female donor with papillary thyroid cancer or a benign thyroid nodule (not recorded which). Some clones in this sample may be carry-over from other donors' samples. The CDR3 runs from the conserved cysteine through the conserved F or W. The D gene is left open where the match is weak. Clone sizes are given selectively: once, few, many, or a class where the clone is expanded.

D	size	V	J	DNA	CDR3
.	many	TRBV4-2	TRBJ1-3	TGTGCCAGCAGCAACGTCGGTCGGACTTCTGGGAACACCATATATTTT	CASSNVGRTSGNTIYF
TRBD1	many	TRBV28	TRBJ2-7	TGTGCCAGCAGGCCGGGACAGTCCTACGAGCAGTACTTC	CASRPGQSYEQYF
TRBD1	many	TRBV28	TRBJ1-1	TGTGCCAGCAGTGTACCGGGACAGGTTGTTACTGAAGCTTTCTTT	CASSVPGQVVTEAFF
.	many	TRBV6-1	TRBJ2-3	TGTGCCAGCAAACGGGAGACGGGCACAGATACGCAGTATTTT	CASKRETGTDTQYF
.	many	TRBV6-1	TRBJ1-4	TGTGCCAGCAGTGACGCCAGGAGTAATGAAAAACTGTTTTTT	CASSDARSNEKLFF
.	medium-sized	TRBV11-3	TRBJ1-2	TGTGCCAGCAGCTTAGGGTCGTACGGCAGATCTAACTATGGCTACACCTTC	CASSLGSYGRSNYGYTF
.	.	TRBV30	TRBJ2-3	TGTGCCTGGGGAGGTGGGCAGGGAGTGACATATACGCAGTATTTT	CAWGGGQGVTYTQYF
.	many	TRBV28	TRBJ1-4	TGTGCCAGCTCCTGGGACGGAACGAAAACTAATGAAAAACTGTTTTTT	CASSWDGTKTNEKLFF
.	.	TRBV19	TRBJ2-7	TGTGCCAGTAGTATCCCAATGATGTGGTCCGAGCAGTACTTC	CASSIPMMWSEQYF
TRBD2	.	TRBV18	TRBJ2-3	TGTGCCAGCTCACGACTAGCGGCTAGCACGGATACGCAGTATTTT	CASSRLAASTDTQYF
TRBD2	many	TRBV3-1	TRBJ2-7	TGTGCCAGCAGCCAGATCAGGGAGGGTTACGAGCAGTACTTC	CASSQIREGYEQYF
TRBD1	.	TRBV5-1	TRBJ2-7	TGCGCCAGCAGACCGGGACAGGGCAGCTACGAGCAGAACTTC	CASRPGQGSYEQNF
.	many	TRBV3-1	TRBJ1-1	TGTGCCAGCAGCCAAAAGCGTGGAGGACAAACCCACACTGAAGCTTTCTTT	CASSQKRGGQTHTEAFF
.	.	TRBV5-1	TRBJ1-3	TGCGCCAGCAGCTTGGGCGGTCCTGGGACAGGAAACACCATATATTTT	CASSLGGPGTGNTIYF
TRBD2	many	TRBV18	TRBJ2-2	TGTGCCAGCTCACCACCTCTCGGGAGGAGGCCCGGGGAGCTGTTTTTT	CASSPPLGRRPGELFF
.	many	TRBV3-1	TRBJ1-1	TGTGCCAGCAGCCAAGATATGTCAGAAGCTTTCTTT	CASSQDMSEAFF
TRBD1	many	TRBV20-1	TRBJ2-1	TGCAGTGCTAACCGACAGGGGAGCTCCTACAATGAGCAGTTCTTC	CSANRQGSSYNEQFF
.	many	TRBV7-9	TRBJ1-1	TGTGCCAGCAGCTCCCAGGGTACGACTGAAGCTTTCTTT	CASSSQGTTEAFF
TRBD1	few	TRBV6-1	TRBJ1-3	TGTGCCAGCAGAAAACAGGGGGGGAACACCATATATTTT	CASRKQGGNTIYF
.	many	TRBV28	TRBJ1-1	TGTGCCAGCAGTGCGCCGGGGGGGGCGGGGAACACTGAAGCTTTCTTT	CASSAPGGAGNTEAFF
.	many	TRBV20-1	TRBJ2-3	TGCAGTGGGCTCCTAGGGACTCAGCAGGATACGCAGTATTTT	CSGLLGTQQDTQYF
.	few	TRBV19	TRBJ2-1	TGTGCCAGTAAGGAAGGGGGGCCCTACAATGAGCAGTTCTTC	CASKEGGPYNEQFF
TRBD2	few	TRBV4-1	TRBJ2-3	TGCGCCAGCAGCCAAGATCCGGCTAGCGGAAGCACAGATACTCAGTATTTT	CASSQDPASGSTDTQYF
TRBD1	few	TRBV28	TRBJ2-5	TGTGCCAGCTCCACCCCGACAGGGGTAATAAGGGAGACCCAGCACTTC	CASSTPTGVIRETQHF